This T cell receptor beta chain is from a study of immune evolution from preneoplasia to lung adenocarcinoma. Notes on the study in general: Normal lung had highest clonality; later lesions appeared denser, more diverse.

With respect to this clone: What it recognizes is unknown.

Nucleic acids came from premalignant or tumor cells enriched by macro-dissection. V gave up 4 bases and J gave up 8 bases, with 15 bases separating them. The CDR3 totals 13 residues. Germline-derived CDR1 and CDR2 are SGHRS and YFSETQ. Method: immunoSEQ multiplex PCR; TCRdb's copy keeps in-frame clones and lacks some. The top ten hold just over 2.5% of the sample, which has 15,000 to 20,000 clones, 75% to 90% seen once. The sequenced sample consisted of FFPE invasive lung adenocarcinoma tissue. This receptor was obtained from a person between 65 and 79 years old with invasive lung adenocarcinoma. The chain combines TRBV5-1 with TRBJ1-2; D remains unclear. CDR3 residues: CASSMDGPRGYTF. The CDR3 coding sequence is TGCGCCAGCAGCATGGACGGTCCCCGAGGCTACACCTTC.